This T cell receptor (beta chain) stems from a study of CD8 T cells in ankylosing spondylitis. Quantitative 5'-RACE with molecular barcodes produced the TCR beta libraries. Each CDR3 protein gets one entry after TCRdb re-called the 5' RACE reads with MiXCR. The sample carries about 340,000 distinct CDR3 sequences, approximately 8.2% recorded once. Findings and limits, study-wide: Disease-linked clones were CD8+ and relatively rare in peripheral blood. Characteristic, it appeared, of ankylosing spondylitis blood was a TCR beta motif of fewer than 10 highly homologous variants. Reportedly, disease-linked clones are significantly enriched in ankylosing spondylitis patients' matched synovial fluid. Previously reported in reactive arthritis synovial fluid and blood were some of the motif variants.

The V gene's germline CDR1 is MDHEN and CDR2 SYDVKM. The CDR3 totals 16 residues. V was pared by 3 bases and J by 1 base, with 6 bases of the junction left unmatched. This clonotype was detected only a few times. The antigen is unknown. The source of this sequence is a male donor with ankylosing spondylitis. The sample comprised blood, either unsorted or a sorted T cell fraction (not recorded which). The rearrangement uses TRBV28 and TRBJ2-1, with 7 nucleotides matching TRBD2. CDR3 sequence: CASSLGLAESYNEQFF. CDR3 DNA: TGTGCCAGCAGTTTGGGTCTAGCGGAGTCCTACAATGAGCAGTTCTTC.